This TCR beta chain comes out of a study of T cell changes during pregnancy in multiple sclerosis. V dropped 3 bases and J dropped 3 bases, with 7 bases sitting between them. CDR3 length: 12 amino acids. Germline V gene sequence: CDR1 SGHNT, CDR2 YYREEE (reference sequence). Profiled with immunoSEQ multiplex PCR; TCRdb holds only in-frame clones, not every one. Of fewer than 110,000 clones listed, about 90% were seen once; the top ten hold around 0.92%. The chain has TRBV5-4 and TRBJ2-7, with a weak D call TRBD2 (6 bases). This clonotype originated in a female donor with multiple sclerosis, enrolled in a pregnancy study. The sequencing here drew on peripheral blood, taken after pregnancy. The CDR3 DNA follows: TGTGCCAGCAGCTGGGGAGGCTACGAGCAGTACTTC. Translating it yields CASSWGGYEQYF.